One sample yielded the 14 T cell receptor beta chains listed below, sequenced in a study of blood T cell repertoires in COVID-19. The table came from immunoSEQ multiplex PCR; TCRdb's copy has only in-frame clones and leaves some out. Of hundreds of thousands of clones in the sample, around nine tenths are singletons; the top ten hold 1.5% to 2%. Sequencing used PBMCs or T cells enriched from blood (not recorded which). Receptor source: a woman between 18 and 30 years old who had recovered from COVID-19.

The chain carries TRBV3-1 (or the pseudogene TRBV3-2) and TRBJ2-2; 7 nucleotides match TRBD2. There are 16 residues in the CDR3. Germline values: CDR1 LGHDT, CDR2 YNNKEL (reference sequence). Trimming at V came to 3 bases and at J to 4 bases, leaving 8 bases not matched to a gene. CDR3 protein: CASSHGAGVSTGELFF. The DNA of the CDR3 is TGTGCCAGCAGCCATGGGGCGGGAGTAAGCACCGGGGAGCTGTTTTTT.

This chain uses TRBV19 with TRBJ2-3; possibly TRBD1 for D (8 bases). The CDR3 contains 14 residues. Per the germline V gene, CDR1 is LNHDA and CDR2 is SQIVND (reference sequence). The germline V and J ends were trimmed by 5 bases and 4 bases, with 13 bases remaining between them. CDR3 nucleotide sequence: TGTGCCAGTAGTGTAACAGGGGGGGCAGATACGCAGTATTTT. Its protein is CASSVTGGADTQYF. The complete variable domain, with remaining parts taken from reference TRBV19 and TRBJ2-3, reads DGGITQSPKYLFRKEGQNVTLSCEQNLNHDAMYWYRQDPGQGLRLIYYSQIVNDFQKGDIAEGYSVSREKKESFPLTVTSAQKNPTAFYLCASSVTGGADTQYFGPGTRLTVL.

The rearrangement joins TRBV19 to TRBJ1-5; no clear D. With 2 bases removed from V and 11 bases from J, the gap between germline ends came to 7 bases. The CDR3 runs to 11 residues. Germline V gene sequence: CDR1 LNHDA, CDR2 SQIVND (reference sequence). CDR3: CASSISRSQHF. The DNA of the CDR3 is TGTGCCAGTAGTATATCCAGGTCCCAGCATTTT.

The chain is built from TRBV27 and TRBJ2-6, with no clear D. The CDR3 covers 15 residues. Trimming stripped 2 bases from V and 0 bases from J, with 5 bases between. Germline V gives CDR1 MNHEY, CDR2 SMNVEV (reference sequence). The CDR3 DNA reads TGTGCCAGCAGTTTAAGCCCCTCTGGGGCCAACGTCCTGACTTTC. This codes for CASSLSPSGANVLTF.

The CDR3 sequence: CASTLAGQIYGYTF. CDR3 sequence (DNA): TGTGCCAGCACCCTCGCGGGGCAGATCTATGGCTACACCTTC. V gene TRBV7-9 combines with J gene TRBJ1-2; possible D gene TRBD1, 5 bases. CDR1 SEHNR and CDR2 FQNEAQ come from the germline V gene (reference sequence). Between the trimmed V and J ends, which lost 7 bases and 4 bases, there was a span of 16 bases. There are 14 residues in the CDR3. Full variable domain (outside the CDR3, taken from reference TRBV7-9 and TRBJ1-2): DTGVSQNPRHKITKRGQNVTFRCDPISEHNRLYWYRQTLGQGPEFLTYFQNEAQLEKSRLLSDRFSAERPKGSFSTLEIQRTEQGDSAMYLCASTLAGQIYGYTFGSGTRLTVV.

This clone was seen once. V gene TRBV3-1 (or the pseudogene TRBV3-2) combines with J gene TRBJ2-1; 8 bases are shared with TRBD2. Trimming cost V 4 bases and J 6 bases; bases outside gene matches: 8. The CDR3 extends over 15 amino acids. The germline CDR1 and CDR2 sequences are LGHDT and YNNKEL (reference sequence). The CDR3 protein is CASSLSAGLGNEQFF. The CDR3 nucleotides are TGTGCCAGCAGCCTCTCCGCGGGACTAGGCAATGAGCAGTTCTTC.

This chain links TRBV7-6 with TRBJ2-2; 9 nucleotides agree with TRBD1. CDR3 size: 15 residues. Germline V gene data show CDR1 as SGHVS and CDR2 as FNYEAQ. Trimming removed 5 bases from V and 6 bases from J; junction bases left unmatched: 7. The CDR3 protein is CASSPGTGSAGELFF. For the CDR3, the DNA is TGTGCCAGCAGCCCTGGGACAGGGAGCGCCGGGGAGCTGTTTTTT.

V and J are TRBV5-1 and TRBJ1-5, with 8 bases lining up with TRBD1. There are 15 residues in the CDR3. The ends lost 4 bases at V and 7 bases at J; junction bases unmatched: 10. CDR1 SGHRS and CDR2 YFSETQ come from the germline V gene. This chain's CDR3 is CASSPQGTGGQPQHF. The CDR3 coding sequence is TGCGCCAGCAGCCCGCAAGGGACAGGCGGGCAGCCCCAGCATTTT.

This clone turned up a few times. The chain employs TRBV6-5 and TRBJ1-1; D may be TRBD1 (6 bases). V was clipped by 7 bases and J by 6 bases, with 15 bases between them. Per the germline V gene, CDR1 is MNHEY and CDR2 is SVGAGI. The CDR3 extends over 13 amino acids. CDR3 sequence reads: CASTEGVPSEAFF. CDR3 in DNA: TGTGCCAGCACCGAGGGGGTTCCATCTGAAGCTTTCTTT.

J is TRBJ2-2 and V is TRBV6-6; 7 bases fit TRBD1. The CDR3 has 15 residues. Germline-derived CDR1 and CDR2 are MNHNY and SVGAGI (reference sequence). After removal of 6 bases from V and 3 bases from J, the junction contained 7 bases not matched to a gene. DNA for the CDR3: TGTGCCAGCAGGCCGACAGGGCGAGACACCGGGGAGCTGTTTTTT. This translates into CASRPTGRDTGELFF.

The V gene is TRBV7-6, the J gene TRBJ2-1, with 9 bases fitting TRBD2. The CDR3 is 15 amino acids. J was trimmed by 8 bases and V by 5 bases; bases with no gene match: 10. Looked up from germline, CDR1 is SGHVS and CDR2 is FNYEAQ. The CDR3 sequence is CASSETGLAIDEQFF. The CDR3 DNA is TGTGCCAGCAGCGAAACCGGACTAGCGATCGATGAGCAGTTCTTC.

The gene calls are TRBV19 and TRBJ2-1; TRBD2 aligns across 9 bases. Losses at the gene ends were 7 bases for V and 6 bases for J; bases not matched to a gene: 13. The CDR3 length is 16 residues. Germline CDR1 and CDR2: LNHDA and SQIVND (reference sequence). The CDR3 region is CASTPMAGGRGNEQFF. The CDR3 nucleotides read TGTGCCAGTACCCCAATGGCGGGGGGGCGCGGCAATGAGCAGTTCTTC.

The J gene is TRBJ1-1, the V gene TRBV7-3; 10 nucleotides line up with TRBD1. CDR3 length: 15 amino acids. The V segment lost 4 bases and the J segment 7 bases; nucleotides outside the gene matches: 9. Germline CDR1 SGHTA, CDR2 FQGTGA. The CDR3 sequence: CASSSQPGQGFEAFF. The CDR3 DNA reads as TGTGCCAGCAGCTCTCAACCGGGACAGGGGTTTGAAGCTTTCTTT.

The chain links TRBV4-3 to TRBJ2-1; 8 bases are shared with TRBD2. This CDR3 is 15 amino acids long. Germline CDR1 and CDR2: LGHNA and YSLEER. V trimming: 3 bases; J trimming: 9 bases; junction bases outside the gene matches: 10. The CDR3 protein is CASSHPGTRAGEQFF. The CDR3 DNA reads as TGCGCCAGCAGCCATCCCGGGACTAGAGCGGGTGAGCAGTTCTTC.